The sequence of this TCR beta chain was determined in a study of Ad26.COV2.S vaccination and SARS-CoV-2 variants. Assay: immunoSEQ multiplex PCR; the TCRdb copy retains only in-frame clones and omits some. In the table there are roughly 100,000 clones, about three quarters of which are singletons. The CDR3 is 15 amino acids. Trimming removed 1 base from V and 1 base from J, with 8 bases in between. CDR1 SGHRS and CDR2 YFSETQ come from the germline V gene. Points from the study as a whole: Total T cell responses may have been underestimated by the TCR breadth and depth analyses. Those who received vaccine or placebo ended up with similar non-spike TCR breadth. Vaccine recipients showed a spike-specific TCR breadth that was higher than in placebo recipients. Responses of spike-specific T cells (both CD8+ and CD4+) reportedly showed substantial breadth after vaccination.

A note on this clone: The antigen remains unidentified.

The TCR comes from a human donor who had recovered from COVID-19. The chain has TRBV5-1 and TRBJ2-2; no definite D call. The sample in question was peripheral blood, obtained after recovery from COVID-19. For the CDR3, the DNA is TGCGCCAGCAGCTTGAGAGACAAGAACACCGGGGAGCTGTTTTTT. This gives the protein CASSLRDKNTGELFF.